This record covers a single T cell receptor beta chain. Its antigen is still unknown. The data were obtained in a study of CD4 T cells in relation to SARS-CoV-2 and coronaviruses. Study in general: PBMCs were cultured with antigen for around nine days before TCR beta sequencing. Study-level points and caveats: Crossreactive clones expanded significantly less to SARS-CoV-2 than monoreactive clones.

Before the COVID-19 pandemic, during about 2010-2018, CD4+ T cells were taken from unexposed donors. The cells were cultured for about ten days before CD4+ T cells were isolated. Using immunoSEQ multiplex PCR, the repertoire was profiled, and TCRdb retains in-frame clones only, with some absent. The profile shows roughly 30,000 clones, approximately 80% of them singletons. The source material was CD4+ T cells from PBMCs, cultured in vitro. The sequence was obtained from a human donor in good health.

CDR3 DNA: TGTGCCAGCAGCCTTCGGACTAGCGGGAGGGTAAACATTCAGTACTTC. Translating it yields CASSLRTSGRVNIQYF. The chain is built from TRBV4-2 and TRBJ2-4; 15 bases match TRBD2. The CDR3 has 16 residues. The germline V gene encodes CDR1 LGHNA and CDR2 YNFKEQ. The trim removed 4 bases at V and 6 bases at J, leaving 4 bases unmatched.